A selection of T cell receptor beta chains follows, all from one sample in a study of blood T cell repertoires in COVID-19. Assay used: immunoSEQ multiplex PCR; TCRdb lists only in-frame clones, some missing. The data contain tens of thousands of clones, approximately 88% of them singletons. Sequencing input: peripheral blood. These receptors came from a man aged 50 to 60 with active COVID-19. Each CDR3 is given with its conserved first and last residue. A D gene is named only where the DNA matches it firmly.

j_call d_call v_call cdr3_aa
TRBJ2-7 . TRBV19 CASSIQGTYEQYF
TRBJ1-1 . TRBV4-3 CASSQDAGEGTEAFF
TRBJ1-1 . TRBV6-5 CASSYPLYLTFF
TRBJ1-2 . TRBV19 CASTRRGSGYTF
TRBJ1-4 TRBD1 TRBV2 CASSPPRRTGNGKLFF
TRBJ1-1 . TRBV25-1 CASSELGQGLSTEAFF
TRBJ2-3 TRBD1 TRBV4-3 CASSQLQGAGDTQYF
TRBJ2-5 . TRBV18 CASSRTGEETQYF
TRBJ2-1 TRBD2 TRBV19 CASSITLAGRHEQFF
TRBJ1-1 . TRBV5-1 CASSSRDTPMNTEAFF
TRBJ2-7 TRBD1 TRBV27 CASKKNRDRGYEQYF
TRBJ1-1 . TRBV29-1 CSVITGTYEAFF
TRBJ1-2 . TRBV28 CASSNDRNYGYTF
TRBJ2-7 . TRBV27 CASSPTVSYEQYF
TRBJ1-2 . TRBV18 CASSPSRDQGGYGYTF